These T cell receptor beta chains were read from a single sample in a study of T cells in Graves' hyperthyroidism and ophthalmopathy. TCRdb redid the calling of the multiplex PCR reads with MiXCR, one entry per CDR3 protein. Altogether approximately 610,000 distinct CDR3 sequences are present, under 15% being singletons, with the ten largest covering 4% to 5.5%. Input material: blood. The receptors originated from a woman in her forties with Graves' ophthalmopathy. Both conserved end residues are part of each CDR3. A D gene is named only where the DNA matches it firmly. Clone size is stated in some rows and not others, as once, few, many or a class when expanded.

d_gene	j_gene	v_gene	len	abundance	CDR3aa	CDR3nt
NA	TRBJ2-2	TRBV4-2	16	many	CASSQDLALNTGELFF	TGTGCCAGCAGCCAAGATCTAGCGTTGAACACCGGGGAGCTGTTTTTT
NA	TRBJ1-2	TRBV5-1	14	many	CASSLGPTEYGYTF	TGCGCCAGCAGCTTGGGGCCAACGGAGTATGGCTACACCTTC
NA	TRBJ2-6	TRBV19	15	NA	CATWGPLTGANVLTF	TGTGCCACCTGGGGTCCCCTTACTGGGGCCAACGTCCTGACTTTC
TRBD1	TRBJ1-6	TRBV27	14	many	CASSPDRVSSPLHF	TGTGCCAGCAGCCCGGACAGGGTTAGCTCACCCCTCCACTTT
NA	TRBJ2-7	TRBV12-5	13	many	CASGSDSSYEQYF	TGTGCTAGTGGTTCGGACAGCTCCTACGAGCAGTACTTC
NA	TRBJ1-1	TRBV6-2/TRBV6-3	14	many	CASRAGRPNTEAFF	TGTGCCAGCAGGGCCGGGAGACCGAACACTGAAGCTTTCTTT
TRBD2	TRBJ2-7	TRBV20-1	12	many	CSASPREDEQYF	TGCAGTGCTAGTCCCCGGGAGGACGAGCAGTACTTC
TRBD1	TRBJ1-5	TRBV7-9	14	NA	CASSLGDRRQPQHF	TGTGCCAGCAGCTTAGGGGACAGGCGTCAGCCCCAGCATTTT
NA	TRBJ1-1	TRBV12-3/TRBV12-4	12	few	CASSLRRREAFF	TGTGCCAGCAGCCTTCGACGGCGTGAAGCTTTCTTT
TRBD1	TRBJ2-5	TRBV6-1	17	many	CASSEGTGWGNQETQYF	TGTGCCAGCAGTGAAGGGACAGGGTGGGGGAACCAAGAGACCCAGTACTTC
NA	TRBJ1-2	TRBV20-1	11	many	CSASTSGDYTF	TGCAGTGCCTCCACCAGTGGTGACTACACCTTC
NA	TRBJ2-7	TRBV20-1	14	many	CSAVSGQSTYEQYF	TGCAGTGCCGTCTCAGGACAGTCAACCTACGAGCAGTACTTC
NA	TRBJ2-5	TRBV24-1	14	many	CATSDFDGQETQYF	TGTGCCACCAGTGATTTCGACGGACAAGAGACCCAGTACTTC
NA	TRBJ2-1	TRBV29-1	13	many	CSVGGGRYNEQFF	TGCAGCGTTGGAGGGGGACGTTACAATGAGCAGTTCTTC
NA	TRBJ1-3	TRBV27	14	many	CASSLSVPGNTIYF	TGTGCCAGCAGTTTATCGGTTCCTGGAAACACCATATATTTT
NA	TRBJ1-2	TRBV12-3/TRBV12-4	11	many	CASSGVYGYTF	TGTGCCAGCAGCGGGGTCTATGGCTACACCTTC
TRBD1	TRBJ1-2	TRBV6-1	14	many	CASSRGQGSYGYTF	TGTGCCAGCAGTCGGGGACAGGGGAGCTATGGCTACACCTTC
TRBD1	TRBJ1-1	TRBV2	14	many	CASTGTVRNTEAFF	TGTGCCAGCACCGGGACAGTTAGGAACACTGAAGCTTTCTTT
NA	TRBJ2-7	TRBV5-1	15	many	CASSLGGGLSYEQYF	TGCGCCAGCAGCTTGGGAGGGGGACTCTCCTACGAGCAGTACTTC
TRBD1	TRBJ2-5	TRBV9	15	many	CASSARQDRQETQYF	TGTGCCAGCAGCGCCCGACAGGACAGGCAAGAGACCCAGTACTTC
TRBD2	TRBJ2-7	TRBV20-1	15	many	CSARLLAGPSYEQYF	TGCAGTGCTAGGTTACTAGCGGGGCCCTCCTACGAGCAGTACTTC
NA	TRBJ1-2	TRBV4-1	16	few	CASSHPSGATSYGYTF	TGCGCCAGCAGCCACCCTTCGGGCGCGACTTCCTATGGCTACACCTTC
TRBD1	TRBJ2-5	TRBV18	16	many	CASSPRTGTGQETQYF	TGTGCCAGCTCACCCCGTACCGGGACAGGACAAGAGACCCAGTACTTC
NA	TRBJ2-5	TRBV20-1	13	many	CSASGKFLETQYF	TGCAGTGCTAGCGGGAAGTTCTTAGAGACCCAGTACTTC
NA	TRBJ1-2	TRBV15	14	many	CATSKKRGDYGYTF	TGTGCCACCAGCAAGAAGAGGGGGGACTATGGCTACACCTTC
NA	TRBJ1-5	TRBV28	17	few	CASSEVRVDDSNQPQHF	TGTGCCAGCAGCGAGGTCCGGGTCGATGATAGCAATCAGCCCCAGCATTTT
TRBD1	TRBJ2-7	TRBV3-1	16	many	CASSQEGGTGWYEQYF	TGTGCCAGCAGCCAAGAAGGCGGGACAGGGTGGTACGAGCAGTACTTC
NA	TRBJ1-3	TRBV28	12	many	CASISSGNTIYF	TGTGCCAGCATAAGCTCTGGAAACACCATATATTTT
NA	TRBJ2-7	TRBV11-2	12	many	CASSLLYYEQYF	TGTGCCAGCAGCTTATTGTACTACGAGCAGTACTTC
TRBD1	TRBJ1-1	TRBV4-1	14	few	CASSQDQGGLGAFF	TGCGCCAGCAGCCAAGATCAGGGGGGCCTCGGGGCTTTCTTT
TRBD1	TRBJ1-3	TRBV20-1	15	many	CSAPGTGASGNTIYF	TGCAGTGCACCCGGGACAGGGGCCTCTGGAAACACCATATATTTT
TRBD2	TRBJ2-7	TRBV6-1	14	many	CASSGYSGNYEQYF	TGTGCCAGCAGTGGCTATAGCGGGAACTACGAGCAGTACTTC
TRBD1	TRBJ2-7	TRBV20-1	16	many	CSARDGARGLPYEQYF	TGCAGTGCTAGAGATGGCGCGAGGGGGCTGCCTTACGAGCAGTACTTC
NA	TRBJ2-7	TRBV6-5	15	many	CASSYTPQAHYEQYF	TGTGCCAGCAGTTACACCCCCCAAGCGCACTACGAGCAGTACTTC
NA	TRBJ2-2	TRBV6-1	13	many	CASRQTEDGELFF	TGTGCCAGCAGACAGACAGAAGACGGGGAGCTGTTTTTT
TRBD1	TRBJ2-5	TRBV11-2	15	many	CASSSFRDSQETQYF	TGTGCCAGCAGCTCATTCCGGGACAGCCAAGAGACCCAGTACTTC
TRBD1	TRBJ1-2	TRBV12-3/TRBV12-4	14	NA	CASSPTDRAYGYTF	TGTGCCAGCAGTCCAACGGACAGGGCTTATGGCTACACCTTC
NA	TRBJ2-7	TRBV20-1	14	many	CSARFFSRAYEQYF	TGCAGTGCTAGATTTTTCAGTCGCGCCTACGAGCAGTACTTC
TRBD1	TRBJ1-2	TRBV14	17	few	CASSQDLEGALNYGYTF	TGTGCCAGCAGCCAAGATCTGGAGGGGGCGCTTAACTATGGCTACACCTTC
NA	TRBJ2-5	TRBV6-1	16	NA	CASSEAPLVFGETQYF	TGTGCCAGCAGTGAAGCCCCCCTTGTGTTCGGAGAGACCCAGTACTTC
TRBD1	TRBJ1-2	TRBV11-2	16	many	CASSLDPGTAHYGYTF	TGTGCCAGCAGCTTAGATCCCGGGACAGCCCACTATGGCTACACCTTC
NA	TRBJ2-5	TRBV29-1	13	few	CSVEQGPRETQYF	TGCAGCGTTGAACAGGGTCCGAGAGAGACCCAGTACTTC
NA	TRBJ1-1	TRBV6-2/TRBV6-3	15	many	CASSYLTGMNTEAFF	TGTGCCAGCAGTTACCTTACAGGGATGAACACTGAAGCTTTCTTT
TRBD1	TRBJ1-3	TRBV12-3/TRBV12-4	15	many	CASTPDRDSGNTIYF	TGTGCCAGCACCCCCGACAGGGACTCTGGAAACACCATATATTTT
NA	TRBJ2-6	TRBV15	15	many	CATSSGSGGANVLTF	TGTGCCACCAGCAGTGGGTCCGGCGGGGCCAACGTCCTGACTTTC